The 26 T cell receptor beta chains given below trace back to one sample, sequenced in a study of radiotherapy plus CTLA-4 blockade in lung cancer. Clones were sequenced by immunoSEQ multiplex PCR, and TCRdb holds only the in-frame ones, with some missing. The table lists 70,000 to 85,000 clones, roughly 69% of them singletons. This sample comprised peripheral blood, obtained from a patient treated with radiotherapy plus ipilimumab. Every receptor here comes from a human donor with non-small cell lung cancer whose response to radiotherapy plus ipilimumab could not be evaluated.

The rearrangement uses TRBV29-1 and TRBJ2-3; maybe TRBD2 (6 bases). Germline V gene lookup returns CDR1 SQVTM and CDR2 ANQGSEA. The CDR3 is made up of 14 amino acids. Trimming took 6 bases from V and 4 from J, leaving 17 bases between them. The chain's CDR3 is CSVRGVLSADTQYF. CDR3 DNA sequence: TGCAGCGTCCGCGGGGTGTTGAGTGCAGATACGCAGTATTTT.

This clone was found once. The chain uses TRBV27 and TRBJ2-4; 7 bases align to TRBD2. Germline loops: CDR1 MNHEY, CDR2 SMNVEV (reference sequence). V was clipped by 3 bases and J by 8 bases; unmatched bases: 10. The CDR3 has 15 amino acids. The CDR3 here is CASSFGVGTNDIQYF. The DNA of the CDR3 is TGTGCCAGCAGTTTCGGGGTGGGGACTAATGACATTCAGTACTTC.

The chain carries TRBV18 and TRBJ1-1; no firm D call. The CDR3 contains 15 residues. Between the trimmed V and J ends, which lost 6 bases and 0 bases, there was a span of 14 bases. In germline, CDR1 is KGHSH, CDR2 LQKENI. The CDR3 spells CASSEAGGVNTEAFF. The CDR3 DNA reads TGTGCCAGCTCCGAGGCCGGCGGGGTGAACACTGAAGCTTTCTTT. Based on the CDR3 plus reference TRBV18 and TRBJ1-1, the full variable domain is NAGVMQNPRHLVRRRGQEARLRCSPMKGHSHVYWYRQLPEEGLKFMVYLQKENIIDESGMPKERFSAEFPKEGPSILRIQQVVRGDSAAYFCASSEAGGVNTEAFFGQGTRLTVV.

This chain connects TRBV10-2 to TRBJ2-1, with unresolved D. Germline V lookup: CDR1 WSHSY, CDR2 SAAADI. With 6 bases removed from V and 8 bases from J, the gap between germline ends came to 8 bases. The CDR3 loop spans 11 amino acids. CDR3 DNA: TGCGCCAGCAGCCAGATGGATGAGCAGTTCTTC. Translated, it gives CASSQMDEQFF.

Comments on this clone: One end of the junction fails to match germline, which may point to a read error. The genes are TRBV7-9 and TRBJ2-7; D is perhaps TRBD2 (6 bases). CDR3 length: 14 residues. Germline-derived CDR1 and CDR2 are SEHNR and FQNEAQ (reference sequence). The CDR3 DNA reads as TGTGCCAGCAGTTTAGGGCGGGGTGACTACGAGCAGTACTTC. Protein sequence: CASSLGRGDYEQYF.

The genes are TRBV18 and TRBJ1-2, with TRBD1 identical over 7 bases. J gave up 0 bases and V 4 bases, and 5 bases lay outside the gene matches. The CDR3 spans 15 residues. CDR1 and CDR2 (germline): KGHSH, LQKENI. For the CDR3, the DNA is TGTGCCAGCTCACGACAGGGTTGGGCTAACTATGGCTACACCTTC. Its translation is CASSRQGWANYGYTF.

The chain links TRBV6-5 to TRBJ1-2; D might be TRBD1 (5 bases). The V gene lost 6 bases and the J gene lost 0 bases, with 14 bases spanning the gap. CDR3 length equals 15 residues. The V gene's germline CDR1 is MNHEY and CDR2 SVGAGI. The chain's CDR3 is CASSQGHLANYGYTF. CDR3 coding DNA: TGTGCCAGCAGCCAAGGACACCTCGCTAACTATGGCTACACCTTC.

This chain connects TRBV27 to TRBJ2-6, with 7 bases that match TRBD1. V was pared by 5 bases and J by 11 bases, with 12 bases of the junction left unmatched. Germline V gives CDR1 MNHEY, CDR2 SMNVEV (reference sequence). The CDR3 consists of 15 residues. CDR3 bases: TGTGCCAGCAGTCCGCGAGGGGGCGACCCTGACGTCCTGACTTTC. Its translation: CASSPRGGDPDVLTF.

This clone was recorded once. The V and J genes are TRBV5-1 and TRBJ2-4; 8 nucleotides line up with TRBD2. The CDR3 is made up of 14 amino acids. The J segment lost 11 bases and the V segment lost 0 bases, leaving 7 bases of the junction unmatched. The germline CDR1 and CDR2 sequences are SGHRS and YFSETQ. The CDR3 spells CASSLAGGEKVQYF. Here the CDR3 DNA reads TGCGCCAGCAGCTTGGCCGGGGGGGAAAAGGTTCAGTACTTC.

The V and J genes are TRBV18 and TRBJ1-1, with D perhaps TRBD1 (5 bases). CDR1 is KGHSH, CDR2 LQKENI, per germline. This CDR3 has 16 residues. With 3 bases removed from V and 4 bases from J, the gap between germline ends came to 18 bases. The CDR3, as DNA: TGTGCCAGCTCACCTAGTCAGGGAAGACGACTCACTGAAGCTTTCTTT. This gives the protein CASSPSQGRRLTEAFF.

The chain employs TRBV18 and TRBJ1-2, with 7 bases that match TRBD1. The junction had 8 bases not matched to a gene; V was cut back by 4 bases and J by 0 bases. The CDR3 contains 16 residues. Germline-derived CDR1 and CDR2 are KGHSH and LQKENI. Here the CDR3 DNA reads TGTGCCAGCTCACTGGGGACAGCGCGAGCTAACTATGGCTACACCTTC. It yields the protein CASSLGTARANYGYTF.

The chain uses TRBV30 and TRBJ2-7; 7 bases agree with TRBD1. Germline V lookup: CDR1 GTSNPN, CDR2 SVGIG (reference sequence). This CDR3 comprises 14 residues. J gave up 5 bases and V 0 bases, and 7 bases lay outside the gene matches. The CDR3 nucleotides read TGTGCCTGGAGTGTACTGGTAGGGGGCCACGAGCAGTACTTC. Its translation: CAWSVLVGGHEQYF.

This chain joins TRBV7-7 and TRBJ2-7; TRBD2 might be the D (5 bases). CDR3 length: 15 residues. From germline, CDR1 is SSHAT and CDR2 FNYEAQ (reference sequence). With 11 bases removed from V and 0 bases from J, the gap between germline ends came to 20 bases. The CDR3 sequence is CAGSSRALSSYEQYF. The CDR3 bases are TGTGCCGGTTCTAGCCGGGCCCTGAGCTCCTACGAGCAGTACTTC.

The genes are TRBV27 and TRBJ2-1; 8 nucleotides line up with TRBD2. The J segment lost 6 bases and the V segment lost 5 bases, leaving 3 bases of the junction unmatched. CDR3 length equals 13 residues. CDR1 is MNHEY and CDR2 is SMNVEV in the germline V gene (reference sequence). CDR3 residues: CASSLAGGNEQFF. The CDR3 coding sequence is TGTGCCAGCAGTCTCGCGGGAGGCAATGAGCAGTTCTTC.

This clone was found once. The chain has TRBV30 and TRBJ1-2; 8 nucleotides match TRBD1. The CDR3 spans 15 residues. Looked up from germline, CDR1 is GTSNPN and CDR2 is SVGIG (reference sequence). Germline trimming cut 3 bases from V and 6 bases from J; bases unmatched to any gene: 12. The CDR3 bases are TGTGCCTGGAGAGTTCCAGGGGGCGTTTTTGATGGCTACACCTTC. This codes for CAWRVPGGVFDGYTF.

This clone was detected only a few times. CDR3 loop: CATSSEQGARNSPLHF. CDR3 in DNA: TGTGCCACCAGCAGTGAACAGGGGGCCCGTAATTCACCCCTCCACTTT. J is TRBJ1-6 and V is TRBV15; the match to TRBD1 covers 9 bases. V dropped 3 bases and J dropped 6; count of bases not matched to a gene: 6. This CDR3 region has 16 residues. CDR1 is LNHNV and CDR2 is YYDKDF in the germline V gene (reference sequence).

This chain uses TRBV2 with TRBJ2-1; 8 bases fit TRBD1. Germline-derived CDR1 and CDR2 are SNHLY and FYNNEI. The CDR3 is 14 amino acids. J gave up 9 bases and V 6 bases, and 10 bases lay outside the gene matches. CDR3 sequence reads: CASSFRGRNREQFF. In nucleotides, the CDR3 is TGTGCCAGCAGCTTCAGGGGGCGGAATCGTGAGCAGTTCTTC. Full variable domain (remainder filled in from reference TRBV2 and TRBJ2-1): EPEVTQTPSHQVTQMGQEVILRCVPISNHLYFYWYRQILGQKVEFLVSFYNNEISEKSEIFDDQFSVERPDGSNFTLKIRSTKLEDSAMYFCASSFRGRNREQFFGPGTRLTVL.

V and J are TRBV7-2 and TRBJ1-4; TRBD1 aligns across 7 bases. V dropped 3 bases and J dropped 5; count of bases not matched to a gene: 9. The CDR3 covers 16 residues. Germline CDR1 and CDR2: SGHTA and FQGNSA. DNA of the CDR3: TGTGCCAGCAGCTTCACCGGGACAGTACTAAATGAAAAACTGTTTTTT. Amino acid sequence: CASSFTGTVLNEKLFF.

V gene TRBV9 combines with J gene TRBJ2-5, with D hard to call. V gave up 0 bases and J gave up 1 base, with 4 bases separating them. Germline CDR1 is SGDLS and CDR2 is YYNGEE. The CDR3 spans 13 residues. DNA of the CDR3: TGTGCCAGCAGCGTAGGTCGCCAAGAGACCCAGTACTTC. It yields the protein CASSVGRQETQYF.

The CDR3 DNA sequence: TGTGCCAGCAGTTCCGGACAGGGGGTTTACAATGAGCAGTTCTTC. This gives the protein CASSSGQGVYNEQFF. V is TRBV28 and J is TRBJ2-1; TRBD1 matches 10 bases. The CDR3 runs to 15 residues. Trimming at V came to 4 bases and at J to 4 bases, leaving 4 bases not matched to a gene. Germline V CDR1 and CDR2: MDHEN, SYDVKM.

As for this clone: At one boundary the junction diverges from the germline segment, which might be a read error. V usage is TRBV28 and J usage is TRBJ2-7; D not certain. CDR3 size: 14 residues. Germline loops: CDR1 MDHEN, CDR2 SYDVKM. The CDR3 reads CASSLLVGSYEQCF. As DNA, the CDR3 is TGTGCCAGCAGTTTATTGGTGGGCTCCTACGAGCAGTGCTTC.

This chain connects TRBV28 to TRBJ1-2; D may be TRBD1 (5 bases). Per the germline V gene, CDR1 is MDHEN and CDR2 is SYDVKM. The CDR3 spans 17 residues. The V and J ends lost 5 bases and 3 bases respectively, with 22 bases between them. The CDR3 DNA follows: TGTGCCAGCAGTACCCCCGCGGCAGGGCGCCGGGACTATGGCTACACCTTC. It yields the protein CASSTPAAGRRDYGYTF.

Only one count was recorded for this clone. This chain links TRBV29-1 with TRBJ2-7, with TRBD2 identical over 8 bases. CDR3 length: 14 residues. V lost 4 bases, J lost 0 bases, and 5 bases stayed unmatched. Per the germline V gene, CDR1 is SQVTM and CDR2 is ANQGSEA. The CDR3 DNA reads as TGCAGCGTTGTGTTGGCGGGAGGCTCCTACGAGCAGTACTTC. Residues: CSVVLAGGSYEQYF.

In this sample, this clone turned up once. This sequence joins TRBV7-8 and TRBJ2-2; TRBD2 might be the D (6 bases). Germline V CDR1 and CDR2: SGHVS, FQNEAQ. This CDR3 has 20 amino acids. V lost 3 bases to trimming and J lost 0 bases, with 23 bases between them. Here the CDR3 reads CASSFWRGGVLGTNTGELFF. The DNA for the CDR3 is TGTGCCAGCAGCTTTTGGCGCGGCGGGGTACTAGGCACGAACACCGGGGAGCTGTTTTTT. Based on the CDR3 plus reference TRBV7-8 and TRBJ2-2, the full variable domain is GAGVSQSPRYKVAKRGQDVALRCDPISGHVSLFWYQQALGQGPEFLTYFQNEAQLDKSGLPSDRFFAERPEGSVSTLKIQRTQQEDSAVYLCASSFWRGGVLGTNTGELFFGEGSRLTVL.

The rearrangement links TRBV4-3 to TRBJ2-2; D possibly corresponds to TRBD1 (6 bases). From germline, CDR1 is LGHNA and CDR2 YSLEER. The ends were cut back, 4 bases at V and 0 bases at J, with 15 bases in the middle. The CDR3 is made up of 17 amino acids. The CDR3 protein is CASSPTGTTANTGELFF. DNA of the CDR3: TGCGCCAGCAGCCCCACCGGGACAACTGCGAACACCGGGGAGCTGTTTTTT.

V gene TRBV2 combines with J gene TRBJ2-7, with 8 bases matching TRBD1. Trimming cost V 6 bases and J 1 base; bases outside gene matches: 5. CDR1 SNHLY and CDR2 FYNNEI come from the germline V gene. This CDR3 region has 14 residues. CDR3 coding DNA: TGTGCCAGCAGCCAGGACAGGGTTTCCTACGAGCAGTACTTC. The encoded protein is CASSQDRVSYEQYF.